This TCR beta chain came from a study of blood T cell repertoires in COVID-19. Turning to the study itself: Donors in the United States, Italy and Spain gave samples during acute or convalescent COVID-19. PBMCs, B-cell-depleted T cells, or T cells were the source of the cDNA or gDNA that made up the material.

The germline V gene has CDR1 KGHDR and CDR2 SFDVKD. CDR3 length equals 18 residues. Losses at the gene ends were 1 base for V and 2 bases for J; bases not matched to a gene: 10. Authors' methods: Quantification of nucleated cells was approximated via reference gene primer amplification. The protocol was immunoSEQ multiplex PCR, while the TCRdb copy is restricted to in-frame clones and leaves out a portion. V and J calls plus clone size are reproduced from that table; the DNA served to infer D and trimming. Of some 200,000 clones in the sample, 70% to 85% were seen once. The chain couples TRBV24-1 to TRBJ2-3; the match to TRBD2 covers 8 bases. Source material: peripheral blood. The clonotype comes from a woman older than 75 with COVID-19, enrolled during active disease. CDR3 loop: CATSDFRRLAGFTDTQYF. CDR3 sequence (DNA): TGTGCCACCAGTGATTTTAGGAGGCTAGCGGGTTTCACAGATACGCAGTATTTT.